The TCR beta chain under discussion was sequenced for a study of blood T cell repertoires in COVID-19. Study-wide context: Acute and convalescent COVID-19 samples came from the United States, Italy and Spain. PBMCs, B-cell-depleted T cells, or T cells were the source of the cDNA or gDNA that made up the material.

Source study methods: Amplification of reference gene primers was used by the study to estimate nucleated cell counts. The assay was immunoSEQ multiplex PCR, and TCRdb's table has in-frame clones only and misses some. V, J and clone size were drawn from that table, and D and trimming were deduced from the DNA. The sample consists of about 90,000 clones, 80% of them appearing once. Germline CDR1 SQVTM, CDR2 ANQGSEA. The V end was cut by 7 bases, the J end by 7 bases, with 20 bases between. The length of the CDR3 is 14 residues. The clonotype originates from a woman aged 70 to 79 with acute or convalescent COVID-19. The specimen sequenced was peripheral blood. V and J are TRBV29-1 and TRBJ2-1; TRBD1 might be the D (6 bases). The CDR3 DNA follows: TGCAGCGCCATGGACAGTGGGACGGGGAATGAGCAGTTCTTC. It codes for CSAMDSGTGNEQFF.